The 32 T cell receptor beta chains below were found in one sample sequenced in a study of molecular identifiers for immune sequencing clone quantification. Each CDR3 protein is one row after TCRdb ran MiXCR on the PCR reads. The repertoire holds hundreds of thousands of distinct CDR3 sequences, with approximately 20% as singletons. The specimen sequenced was naive CD8+ T cells from blood, with Jurkat cell RNA spiked in. Regarding subset: FACS-sorted CD8+CD4-CCR7+CD45RA+ naive T cells. The receptors here all came from a human donor in good health. Some libraries in this study had Jurkat cell RNA spiked in.

This clonotype was seen repeatedly, ten times or more. Sequence at one end of the junction differs from germline and may be a read error. The J gene is TRBJ2-1, the V gene TRBV27, with D possibly matching TRBD1 (6 bases). The CDR3 consists of 15 residues. Germline V gene data show CDR1 as MNHEY and CDR2 as SMNVEV (reference sequence). CDR3 DNA: TGCGCCAGCAGCTTGACAGGCGGCCCATACAATGAGCAGTTCTTC. Its translation: CASSLTGGPYNEQFF.

To note about this clonotype: This may come from a read error, since a much larger clone is one base off. The chain is built from TRBV9 and TRBJ2-2; 9 bases agree with TRBD1. J lost 6 bases, V lost 7 bases, and 13 bases had no gene match. Germline-derived CDR1 and CDR2 are SGDLS and YYNGEE. CDR3 size: 16 residues. The CDR3 protein is CASRSPGQGLPGELFF. The CDR3 nucleotides are TGTGCCAGCCGATCACCGGGACAGGGTCTGCCCGGGGAGCTGTTTTTT.

Details on this clonotype: Just one base apart from a much larger clone, this may be a read error. The chain couples TRBV18 to TRBJ2-7; no reliable D call. The CDR3 runs to 15 residues. Germline loops: CDR1 KGHSH, CDR2 LQKENI. CDR3 sequence (DNA): TGTGCCAGCTCACCACCGTTTCAGAGCTCCTACGAGCGGTACTTC. Protein product: CASSPPFQSSYERYF.

This clonotype was seen a few times. The V gene is TRBV7-9, the J gene TRBJ1-3; D call uncertain. The V gene's germline CDR1 is SEHNR and CDR2 FQNEAQ (reference sequence). The CDR3 is 14 residues long. Trimming removed 1 base at V and 0 bases at J, with 4 bases between. Here the CDR3 DNA reads TGTGCCAGCAGCTTAGTGAGCTCTGGAAACACCATATATTTT. Translated, it gives CASSLVSSGNTIYF.

This clonotype was seen ten or more times. The chain is built from TRBV19 and TRBJ2-7; 9 bases fit TRBD2. V gave up 2 bases and J gave up 5 bases; unmatched junction bases: 4. CDR1 is LNHDA, CDR2 SQIVND, per germline (reference sequence). The CDR3 is made up of 14 amino acids. This chain's CDR3 is CASSISGRTHEQYF. In nucleotides, the CDR3 is TGTGCCAGTAGTATAAGCGGGAGGACCCACGAGCAGTACTTC.

This clonotype was seen ten or more times. J is TRBJ2-1 and V is TRBV29-1, with 8 bases matching TRBD2. The CDR3 is 15 amino acids. Germline V gene sequence: CDR1 SQVTM, CDR2 ANQGSEA. The trim removed 3 bases at V and 6 bases at J, leaving 10 bases unmatched. The CDR3 DNA sequence: TGCAGCGTTGAGATTCGAACTAGCGGTGGCAATGAGCAGTTCTTC. It translates to CSVEIRTSGGNEQFF.

Notes on this clonotype: Its ends do not fully match the called genes, so a read error is possible. The chain uses TRBV27 and TRBJ1-4; D unclear. Germline-derived CDR1 and CDR2 are MNHEY and SMNVEV (reference sequence). This CDR3 region has 14 residues. The CDR3 here is CVSSLVLGNEKLFF. The CDR3 region has the DNA TGTGTCAGCAGTTTAGTGCTCGGTAATGAAAAACTGTTTTTT. Complete variable domain (other parts from reference TRBV27 and TRBJ1-4): EAQVTQNPRYLITVTGKKLTVTCSQNMNHEYMSWYRQDPGLGLRQIYYSMNVEVTDKGDVPEGYKVSRKEKRNFPLILESPSPNQTSLYFCVSSLVLGNEKLFFGSGTQLSVL.

This clonotype was counted only a few times. V is TRBV9 and J is TRBJ2-7; possibly TRBD1 or TRBD2 for D (5 bases each). CDR1 and CDR2 (germline): SGDLS, YYNGEE. V was shortened by 0 bases and J by 3 bases, with 13 bases between the two germline ends. CDR3 size: 15 residues. The CDR3 coding sequence is TGTGCCAGCAGCGTAGGGGAGACAGCCTTCTACGAGCAGTACTTC. Residues: CASSVGETAFYEQYF.

This clonotype was counted between two and nine times. The rearrangement links TRBV5-6 to TRBJ1-2; D gene uncertain. The CDR3 is 14 amino acids. V lost 0 bases and J lost 4, with 10 bases in between. Germline V lookup: CDR1 SGHDT, CDR2 YYEEEE. Here the CDR3 reads CASSLAVNAYGYTF. The CDR3 DNA follows: TGTGCCAGCAGCTTGGCTGTCAACGCCTATGGCTACACCTTC.

The chain has TRBV3-1 and TRBJ1-3, with D maybe TRBD1 (5 bases). The length of the CDR3 is 15 residues. The V gene lost 0 bases and the J gene lost 7 bases, with 13 bases spanning the gap. The germline CDR1 and CDR2 sequences are LGHDT and YNNKEL (reference sequence). This chain's CDR3 is CASSQDPGTGNTIYF. In nucleotides, the CDR3 is TGTGCCAGCAGCCAAGATCCCGGGACCGGGAACACCATATATTTT.

Regarding this clonotype: This clone may be a read error of a much larger clone one base away. Because the CDR3 is missing its conserved closing phenylalanine or tryptophan, this is likely a read error. The chain links TRBV20-1 to TRBJ2-3; weak D call: TRBD1 (6 bases). The CDR3 sequence is 15 residues long. CDR1 DFQATT and CDR2 SNEGSKA come from the germline V gene (reference sequence). The ends were cut back, 6 bases at V and 2 bases at J, with 18 bases in the middle. The CDR3 nucleotides read TGCAGTGCCCCCGATCGACAGGATAACACAGATACGCAGTATTCT. This translates into CSAPDRQDNTDTQYS.

This clonotype has just one count. A read error may explain this, as a much larger clone is one base away. The missing conserved phenylalanine or tryptophan at the end of this CDR3 makes a read error likely. The J gene is TRBJ2-7, the V gene TRBV7-9; the D gene could be TRBD1 or TRBD2 (5 bases each). Trimming pared 5 bases from V and 7 bases from J, leaving 9 bases between. Germline lookup yields CDR1 SEHNR and CDR2 FQNEAQ (reference sequence). CDR3 length: 11 residues. The CDR3 here is CASSTWGEQYL. CDR3 DNA: TGTGCCAGCAGCACGTGGGGGGAGCAGTACCTC.

The sample holds many counts of this clonotype. CDR3 residues: CASSLAAASPLHF. The CDR3 DNA sequence: TGTGCCAGCAGTTTAGCGGCGGCTTCACCCCTCCACTTT. The chain carries TRBV12-3 or TRBV12-4 and TRBJ1-6; no firm D call. This CDR3 has 13 amino acids. Trimming stripped 0 bases from V and 9 bases from J, with 6 bases between.

V usage is TRBV4-3 and J usage is TRBJ2-7, with TRBD1 matching over 9 bases. The CDR3 length is 17 residues. The J segment lost 2 bases and the V segment lost 6 bases, leaving 14 bases of the junction unmatched. The germline gives CDR1 LGHNA, CDR2 YSLEER. The CDR3 DNA reads TGCGCCAGCAGTTTATCAGCAACCGGGACAGGGCCCTACGAGCAGTACTTC. Protein: CASSLSATGTGPYEQYF.

This clonotype was counted between two and nine times. Being one base from a much bigger clone, this may be a read error. The chain uses TRBV7-9 and TRBJ2-3; D remains unclear. Germline CDR1 and CDR2: SEHNR and FQNEAQ (reference sequence). The CDR3 totals 13 residues. DNA for the CDR3: TGTGCCAGCAGCTTTCCCAGCCCAGATATGCAGTATTTT. The encoded protein is CASSFPSPDMQYF. Filled out from reference TRBV7-9 and TRBJ2-3, the complete variable domain reads DTGVSQNPRHKITKRGQNVTFRCDPISEHNRLYWYRQTLGQGPEFLTYFQNEAQLEKSRLLSDRFSAERPKGSFSTLEIQRTEQGDSAMYLCASSFPSPDMQYFGPGTRLTVL.

This clonotype was recorded a few times. This rearrangement joins TRBV5-1 to TRBJ2-7; D is perhaps TRBD1 (6 bases). The CDR3 spans 13 residues. Germline lookup yields CDR1 SGHRS and CDR2 YFSETQ. V lost 6 bases, J lost 7 bases, and 17 bases lay in between. CDR3 amino acids: CASNSHRDQEQYF. The CDR3, as DNA: TGCGCCAGCAACAGTCACAGGGACCAGGAGCAGTACTTC.

This clonotype has a count of ten or more. This rearrangement joins TRBV7-9 to TRBJ2-3, with a possible D match to TRBD1 (5 bases). The V end lost 5 bases, the J end lost 2 bases, and 8 bases lay between the germline ends. The CDR3 extends over 13 amino acids. The germline gives CDR1 SEHNR, CDR2 FQNEAQ (reference sequence). As DNA, the CDR3 is TGTGCCAGCAGCGACAGTCTCACAGATACGCAGTATTTT. It translates to CASSDSLTDTQYF. Full variable domain (missing parts from reference TRBV7-9 and TRBJ2-3): DTGVSQNPRHKITKRGQNVTFRCDPISEHNRLYWYRQTLGQGPEFLTYFQNEAQLEKSRLLSDRFSAERPKGSFSTLEIQRTEQGDSAMYLCASSDSLTDTQYFGPGTRLTVL.

The rearrangement uses TRBV6-2 or TRBV6-3 and TRBJ2-7, with 10 bases lining up with TRBD1. Germline assignment: CDR1 MNHEY and CDR2 SVGEGT. The CDR3 contains 15 residues. Losses at the gene ends were 2 bases for V and 5 bases for J; bases not matched to a gene: 6. The CDR3 spells CASSYGTGVRDEQYF. Here the CDR3 DNA reads TGTGCCAGCAGTTACGGGACAGGGGTCCGGGACGAGCAGTACTTC.

Regarding this clonotype: A much bigger clone sits one base away, suggesting this may be a read error. The V gene is TRBV7-6, the J gene TRBJ2-5; a weak D match, TRBD1 (6 bases). Germline loops: CDR1 SGHVS, CDR2 FNYEAQ. The CDR3 is 15 residues long. The CDR3 is CASSEQPTGVETLYF. In DNA, the CDR3 is TGTGCCAGCAGCGAACAACCGACAGGCGTGGAGACCCTGTACTTC.

There are many counts of this clonotype. V is TRBV13 and J is TRBJ2-7; 10 nucleotides match TRBD2. CDR1 is PRHDT, CDR2 FYEKMQ, per germline (reference sequence). This CDR3 is 17 amino acids long. The V and J ends lost 6 bases and 3 bases, in that order; junction bases with no gene match: 14. The chain's CDR3 is CASRLYGGSSGSYEQYF. DNA for the CDR3: TGTGCCAGCAGGCTATACGGTGGTTCTAGCGGGAGCTACGAGCAGTACTTC.

Of note for this clonotype: A much larger clone lies a single base off, so this may be a read error. The gene calls are TRBV5-8 and TRBJ1-1; D is perhaps TRBD1 (6 bases). V lost 6 bases and J lost 3, with 15 bases in between. Germline V gene data show CDR1 as SGHTS and CDR2 as YDEGEE. The CDR3 is 14 amino acids. In DNA, the CDR3 is TGTGCCAGCACCGTTCTCGAGGGGGACACTGAAGCTTTCTTT. It translates to CASTVLEGDTEAFF.

With respect to this clonotype: This could be a read error, since a much larger clone is one nucleotide away. Because the CDR3 is missing its conserved closing phenylalanine or tryptophan, this is likely a read error. V usage is TRBV6-5 and J usage is TRBJ1-3; maybe TRBD1 (5 bases). This CDR3 spans 16 amino acids. V was clipped by 5 bases and J by 4 bases, with 18 bases between them. The germline gives CDR1 MNHEY, CDR2 SVGAGI. CDR3 amino acids: CASSTGTFFSGNTIYS. DNA for the CDR3: TGTGCCAGCAGTACCGGGACTTTTTTCAGCGGAAACACCATATATTCT.

This clonotype showed up many times. The gene calls are TRBV29-1 and TRBJ2-7, with 9 bases that match TRBD2. Losses at the gene ends were 6 bases for V and 7 bases for J; bases not matched to a gene: 16. Per the germline V gene, CDR1 is SQVTM and CDR2 is ANQGSEA. The CDR3 runs to 15 residues. Here the CDR3 DNA reads TGCAGCGTCGTCGGGGGAGCGGGGGGCCTTGTTGAGCAGTACTTC. It encodes CSVVGGAGGLVEQYF.

With regard to this clonotype: Given a much more abundant clone one base away, this may be a read error. The chain uses TRBV30 and TRBJ2-7; TRBD1 might be the D (5 bases). Germline CDR1 and CDR2: GTSNPN and SVGIG (reference sequence). Trimming cost V 3 bases and J 4 bases, with 13 bases left between them. There are 13 residues in the CDR3. DNA for the CDR3: TGTGCCTGGAGGACGTATGCAGGGTACGAGCAGTACTTC. This codes for CAWRTYAGYEQYF.

V is TRBV25-1 and J is TRBJ1-2; 7 bases are a match to TRBD1. The CDR3 sequence is 18 residues long. CDR1 and CDR2 (germline): MGHDK, SYGVNS. The V segment lost 8 bases and the J segment 0 bases; nucleotides outside the gene matches: 18. The CDR3, as DNA: TGTGCCAGCGCCGACGTGAGGGACAGCTTCCTAGCTAACTATGGCTACACCTTC. Protein product: CASADVRDSFLANYGYTF.

This clonotype occurred many times. Sequence at one end of the junction differs from germline and may be a read error. The chain carries TRBV5-1 and TRBJ1-1; D ambiguous. The CDR3 covers 12 residues. CDR1 SGHRS and CDR2 YFSETQ come from the germline V gene. Here the CDR3 DNA reads TGTGCCAGTAGAATCGGGAACACTGAAGCTTTCTTT. Translating gives CASRIGNTEAFF.

V usage is TRBV9 and J usage is TRBJ2-7; TRBD2 is a possible D gene (5 bases). Trimming removed 4 bases at V and 6 bases at J, with 14 bases between. Germline-derived CDR1 and CDR2 are SGDLS and YYNGEE. The length of the CDR3 is 13 residues. CDR3 DNA sequence: TGTGCCAGCAGCCCAGGAGGTTTGGGCGAGCAGTACTTC. Translating it yields CASSPGGLGEQYF. Filled out from reference TRBV9 and TRBJ2-7, the complete variable domain reads DSGVTQTPKHLITATGQRVTLRCSPRSGDLSVYWYQQSLDQGLQFLIQYYNGEERAKGNILERFSAQQFPDLHSELNLSSLELGDSALYFCASSPGGLGEQYFGPGTRLTVT.

In regard to this clonotype: At one boundary the junction diverges from the germline segment, which might be a read error. The CDR3 nucleotides are TGTGCCGGCAGTGAAGCGGATTATAGCAATCAGCCCCAGCATTTT. Residues: CAGSEADYSNQPQHF. The gene calls are TRBV6-1 and TRBJ1-5; D call uncertain. The CDR3 spans 15 residues. The V gene's germline CDR1 is MNHNS and CDR2 SASEGT.

This clonotype was detected ten times or more. The chain couples TRBV7-9 to TRBJ2-4; D assignment may be TRBD1 or TRBD2 (6 bases each). The CDR3 has 17 residues. V was shortened by 4 bases and J by 7 bases, with 23 bases between the two germline ends. From germline, CDR1 is SEHNR and CDR2 FQNEAQ (reference sequence). CDR3 loop: CASSYDTATGGLNIQYF. The CDR3 bases are TGTGCCAGCAGCTACGACACAGCGACAGGAGGGTTGAACATTCAGTACTTC.

In this sample, this clonotype turned up once. The chain employs TRBV19 and TRBJ1-2; the D is unclear. Germline assignment: CDR1 LNHDA and CDR2 SQIVND (reference sequence). CDR3 length: 12 residues. V lost 5 bases and J lost 7, with 11 bases in between. The chain's CDR3 is CASSRGVAGYTF. The DNA for the CDR3 is TGTGCCAGTAGTCGGGGAGTAGCTGGCTACACCTTC.

This clonotype was seen at least ten times. The V and J genes are TRBV18 and TRBJ2-7; 7 bases are a match to TRBD2. This CDR3 is 15 amino acids long. CDR1 and CDR2 from the germline V gene are KGHSH and LQKENI. J lost 2 bases, V lost 0 bases, and 4 bases had no gene match. CDR3 residues: CASSPPSSGTYEQYF. For the CDR3, the DNA is TGTGCCAGCTCACCACCGTCTAGCGGAACCTACGAGCAGTACTTC.

On this clonotype itself: This may come from a read error, since a much larger clone is one base off. The chain links TRBV27 to TRBJ2-1; the D is unclear. CDR3 length: 16 residues. CDR1 is MNHEY, CDR2 SMNVEV, per germline (reference sequence). The CDR3 coding sequence is TGTGCCGGCAGTCCCCGGACCCAGAGTCCCTACAATGAGCAGTTCTTC. It translates to CAGSPRTQSPYNEQFF.